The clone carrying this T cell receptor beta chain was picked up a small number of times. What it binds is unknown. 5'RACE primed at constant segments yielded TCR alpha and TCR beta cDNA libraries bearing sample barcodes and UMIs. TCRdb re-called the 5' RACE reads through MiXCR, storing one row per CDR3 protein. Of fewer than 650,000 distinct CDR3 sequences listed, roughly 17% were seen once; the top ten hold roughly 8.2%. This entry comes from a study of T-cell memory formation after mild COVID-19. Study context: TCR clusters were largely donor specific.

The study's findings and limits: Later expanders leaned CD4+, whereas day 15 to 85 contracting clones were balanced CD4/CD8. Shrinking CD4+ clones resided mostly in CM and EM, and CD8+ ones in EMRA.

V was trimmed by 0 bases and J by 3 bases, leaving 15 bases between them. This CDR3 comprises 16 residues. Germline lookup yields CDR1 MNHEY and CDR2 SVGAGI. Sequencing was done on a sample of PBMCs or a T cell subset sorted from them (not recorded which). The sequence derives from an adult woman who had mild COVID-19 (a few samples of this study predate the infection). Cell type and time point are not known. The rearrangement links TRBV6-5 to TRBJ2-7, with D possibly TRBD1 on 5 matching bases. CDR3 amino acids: CASSYSTRTPFYEQYF. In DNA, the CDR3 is TGTGCCAGCAGTTACTCGACTCGGACACCCTTCTACGAGCAGTACTTC.